The source of this T cell receptor beta chain is a study of T cell repertoires in cytomegalovirus infection. Regarding this clonotype: Its specificity is not known.

The V end lost 0 bases, the J end lost 5 bases, and 6 bases lay between the germline ends. The V gene's germline CDR1 is SGHRS and CDR2 YFSETQ. This CDR3 spans 12 amino acids. TCRdb called the reads again in MiXCR, with one record for every CDR3 protein. Seen here are 400,000 to 600,000 distinct CDR3 sequences, approximately 42% observed once, and the top ten hold 40% to 50%. V and J are TRBV5-1 and TRBJ2-7; D uncertain. The TCR was taken from a human donor in good health (CMV status not recorded). Some clones in this sample may be carry-over from other donors' samples. The sample consisted of cultured PBMCs, taken from culture after CMV antigen stimulation. As DNA, the CDR3 is TGCGCCAGCAGCTTGGGGTCAGACGAGCAGTACTTC. This translates into CASSLGSDEQYF.